Given below is one T cell receptor (beta chain) in context. Its cognate antigen has yet to be identified. No base quality values were provided; no much bigger clone lies one nucleotide off. Including cysteine and phenylalanine, the CDR3 has 15 amino acids. This entry keeps only the CDR3 DNA: 45 bases, framed from base 1. The germline V gene provides CDR1 MRHNA and CDR2 SNTAGT. At the junction V is shortened by 3 bases and J by 3 bases; bases outside the gene matches: 4. The entry originates in a study of blood T cell repertoires in COVID-19 (dated by TCRdb to about 2020). The study in broad terms: Collaborator samples came from the United States, Italy and Spain and covered acute and convalescent phases of COVID-19. The prospective study material was composed of cDNA or gDNA derived from T cells, B-cell-depleted T cells, or PBMCs. The dataset comprised deeply sampled blood TCRbeta repertoires from subjects exposed to, actively infected with, or recovered from COVID-19. The repertoires were released in a freely available public database intended as a resource for research on the immune response to SARS-CoV-2. Samples came from the ongoing ImmuneRACE study (first 160 participants) plus 1,254 subjects from 6 global collaborators. Sample metadata almost always included a de-identified subject ID, COVID-19 status, age in years and sex. Where HLA class I and class II types were available, the types were taken from metadata supplied by the sample provider, not from assay-based typing. Results and caveats for the whole study, not just this receptor: How much clinical and demographic metadata was included differed by source and by participant, and the metadata was provided uncurated.

Participants in the prospective study were enrolled through a virtual design, were aged roughly 18 to 100 years, and lived in approximately 25 United States geographic areas. To assign participants to cohorts, the prospective study relied on clinical history that participants themselves reported in a screening survey and a study questionnaire. Mobile phlebotomists in the prospective study collected whole blood, serum and a nasopharyngeal or oropharyngeal swab from every participant. Over a roughly 2-month period, participants in the prospective study had the option of providing additional blood draws and questionnaires. Before DNA extraction, blood samples from the prospective study were shipped at room temperature or frozen. TCRbeta CDR3 regions were amplified from genomic DNA by means of the immunoSEQ Assay, a bias-controlled multiplex PCR. For the original study's pipeline: Nucleated cell counts per sample were estimated from amplification of reference gene primers within the assay. To quantify the absolute abundance of each unique TCRbeta CDR3 rearrangement, sequence reads were collapsed and filtered. For each sample, productive Simpson clonality was calculated by taking the square root of Simpson's diversity index across productive rearrangements. TCRdb took this table from immuneACCESS and kept in-frame rearrangements with V and J called. Such tables lack part of the clones; where checked against another copy, unresolved V genes explain under half of the gap, and the rest is unexplained. The D gene and trimming were derived from the DNA, and the V and J assignments and clone size from that table. The sample includes 140,000 to 150,000 clones, with approximately 90% observed a single time. Of the sample, approximately 1.3% falls within the top ten clones.

The rearrangement joined TRBV6-4 to TRBJ2-3; 9 bases in the junction line up with TRBD1. This TCR derives from a woman aged 25 to 45 with acute COVID-19. Sequenced: PBMCs or T cells enriched from blood (not recorded which). The DNA is TGTGCCAGCAGTGAGGGACAGGGCGGTACAGATACGCAGTATTTT. This sequence encodes CASSEGQGGTDTQYF.